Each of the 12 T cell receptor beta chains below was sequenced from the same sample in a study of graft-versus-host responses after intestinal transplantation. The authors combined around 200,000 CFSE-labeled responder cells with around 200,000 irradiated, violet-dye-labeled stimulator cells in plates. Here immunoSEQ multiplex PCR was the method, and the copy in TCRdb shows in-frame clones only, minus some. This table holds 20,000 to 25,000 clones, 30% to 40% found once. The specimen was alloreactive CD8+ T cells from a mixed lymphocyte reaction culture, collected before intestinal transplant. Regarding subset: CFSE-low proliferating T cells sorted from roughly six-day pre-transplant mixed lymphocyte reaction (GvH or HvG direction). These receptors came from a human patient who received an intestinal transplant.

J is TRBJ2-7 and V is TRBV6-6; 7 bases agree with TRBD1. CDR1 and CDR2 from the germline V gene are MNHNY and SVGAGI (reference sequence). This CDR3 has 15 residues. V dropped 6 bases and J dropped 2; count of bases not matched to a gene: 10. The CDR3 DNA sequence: TGTGCCAGCAGCTGGAGACAGGGTAAACCCTACGAGCAGTACTTC. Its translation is CASSWRQGKPYEQYF.

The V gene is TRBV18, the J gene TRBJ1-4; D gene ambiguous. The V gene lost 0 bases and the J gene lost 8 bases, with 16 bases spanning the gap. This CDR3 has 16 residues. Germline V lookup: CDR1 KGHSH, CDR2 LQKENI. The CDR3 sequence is CASSPPSRLMGEKLFF. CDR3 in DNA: TGTGCCAGCTCACCACCGTCACGACTGATGGGGGAAAAACTGTTTTTT.

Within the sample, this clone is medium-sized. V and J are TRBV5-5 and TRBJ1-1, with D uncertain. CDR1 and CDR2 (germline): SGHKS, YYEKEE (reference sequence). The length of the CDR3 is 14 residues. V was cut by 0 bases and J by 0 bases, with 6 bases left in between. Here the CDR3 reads CASSLVLVNTEAFF. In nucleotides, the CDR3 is TGTGCCAGCAGCTTGGTGTTGGTGAACACTGAAGCTTTCTTT.

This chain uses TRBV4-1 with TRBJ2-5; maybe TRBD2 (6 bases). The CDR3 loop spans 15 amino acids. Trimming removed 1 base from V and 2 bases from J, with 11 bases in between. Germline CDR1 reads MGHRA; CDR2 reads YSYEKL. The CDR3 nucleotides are TGCGCCAGCAGCCAAGGGAGGGGCCTTCAAGAGACCCAGTACTTC. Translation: CASSQGRGLQETQYF.

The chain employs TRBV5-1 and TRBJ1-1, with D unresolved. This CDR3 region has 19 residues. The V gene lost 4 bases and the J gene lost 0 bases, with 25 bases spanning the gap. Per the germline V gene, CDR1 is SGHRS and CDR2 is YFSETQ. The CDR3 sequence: CASSASATNTGWMNTEAFF. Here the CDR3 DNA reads TGCGCCAGCAGCGCCTCCGCCACTAACACCGGATGGATGAACACTGAAGCTTTCTTT.

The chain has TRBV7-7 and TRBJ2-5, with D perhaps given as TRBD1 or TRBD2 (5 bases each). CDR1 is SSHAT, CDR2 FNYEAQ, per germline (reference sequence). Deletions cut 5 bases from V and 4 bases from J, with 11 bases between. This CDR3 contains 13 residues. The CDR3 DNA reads TGTGCCAGCAGCCCGGGGCCTGGAGAGACCCAGTACTTC. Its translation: CASSPGPGETQYF.

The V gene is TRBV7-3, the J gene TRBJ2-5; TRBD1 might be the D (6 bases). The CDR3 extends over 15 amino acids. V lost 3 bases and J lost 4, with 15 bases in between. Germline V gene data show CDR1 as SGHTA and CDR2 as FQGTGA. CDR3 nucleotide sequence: TGTGCCAGCAGCTTGGGGGCCATGTTGGGAGAGACCCAGTACTTC. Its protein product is CASSLGAMLGETQYF.

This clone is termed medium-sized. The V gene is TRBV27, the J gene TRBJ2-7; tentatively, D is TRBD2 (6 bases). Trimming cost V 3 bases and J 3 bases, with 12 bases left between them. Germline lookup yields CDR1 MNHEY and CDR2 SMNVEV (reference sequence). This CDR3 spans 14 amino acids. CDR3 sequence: CASSLAGSGYEQYF. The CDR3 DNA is TGTGCCAGCAGTTTGGCGGGGTCCGGCTACGAGCAGTACTTC.

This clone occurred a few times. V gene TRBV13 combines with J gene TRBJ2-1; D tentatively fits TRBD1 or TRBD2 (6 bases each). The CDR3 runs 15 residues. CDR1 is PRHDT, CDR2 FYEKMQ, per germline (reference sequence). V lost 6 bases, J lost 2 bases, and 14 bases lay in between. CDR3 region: CASSSWGAAYNEQFF. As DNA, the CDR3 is TGTGCCAGCAGTTCCTGGGGGGCGGCCTACAATGAGCAGTTCTTC.

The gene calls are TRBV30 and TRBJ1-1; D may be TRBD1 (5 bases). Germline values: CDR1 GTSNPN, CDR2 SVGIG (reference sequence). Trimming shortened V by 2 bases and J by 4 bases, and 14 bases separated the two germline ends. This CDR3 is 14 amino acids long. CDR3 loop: CAWSLGPGGTEAFF. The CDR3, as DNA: TGTGCCTGGAGTCTCGGTCCCGGGGGCACTGAAGCTTTCTTT. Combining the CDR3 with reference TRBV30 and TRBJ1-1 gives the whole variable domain SQTIHQWPATLVQPVGSPLSLECTVEGTSNPNLYWYRQAAGRGLQLLFYSVGIGQISSEVPQNLSASRPQDRQFILSSKKLLLSDSGFYLCAWSLGPGGTEAFFGQGTRLTVV.

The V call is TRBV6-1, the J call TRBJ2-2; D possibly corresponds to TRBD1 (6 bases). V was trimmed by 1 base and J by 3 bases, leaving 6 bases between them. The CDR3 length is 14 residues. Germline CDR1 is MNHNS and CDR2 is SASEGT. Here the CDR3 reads CASSEGQDTGELFF. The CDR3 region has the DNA TGTGCCAGCAGTGAAGGACAGGACACCGGGGAGCTGTTTTTT.

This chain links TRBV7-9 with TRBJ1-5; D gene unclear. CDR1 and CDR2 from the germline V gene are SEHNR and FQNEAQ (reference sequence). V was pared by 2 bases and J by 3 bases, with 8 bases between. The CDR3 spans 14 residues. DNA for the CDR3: TGTGCCAGCAGCTTATCCAGGTACAATCAGCCCCAGCATTTT. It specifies CASSLSRYNQPQHF.